This passage covers 29 T cell receptor beta chains from one sample sequenced in a study of blood T cells in healthy people across ages. Alongside a J-beta primer mix, a sample-barcoded 5' primer served in a second PCR lasting roughly 7 to 12 cycles. TCRdb fed the 5' RACE reads into MiXCR, producing one record per CDR3 protein. The sample includes about 1.5 million distinct CDR3 sequences, under 55% of them seen just once. Material: blood. Every receptor here comes from a woman aged 18-29 years in good health.

This clonotype was detected only a few times. The rearrangement links TRBV9 to TRBJ2-4; either TRBD1 or TRBD2 may supply D (5 bases each). The end of the DNA is better explained by TRBJ2-7, so the J call may be wrong. Germline CDR1 and CDR2: SGDLS and YYNGEE. This CDR3 has 14 residues. The DNA for the CDR3 is TGTGCCAGCAGCGCCCTGGGGGTATCCTACGAGCAGTACTTC. The encoded protein is CASSALGVSYEQYF.

This rearrangement joins TRBV7-2 to TRBJ2-1; no firm D call. V shed 1 base and J shed 6 bases, with 13 bases lying between them. This CDR3 has 15 residues. From germline, CDR1 is SGHTA and CDR2 FQGNSA. The CDR3 sequence is CASSLDCSTVNEQFF. The CDR3 region has the DNA TGTGCCAGCAGCTTAGATTGTTCGACGGTCAATGAGCAGTTCTTC.

This chain connects TRBV7-9 to TRBJ2-1; D possibly matches TRBD1 or TRBD2 (5 bases each). Germline CDR1 and CDR2: SEHNR and FQNEAQ (reference sequence). V dropped 3 bases and J dropped 3 bases, with 15 bases sitting between them. This CDR3 region has 16 residues. CDR3 protein: CASSFSGTGNYNEQFF. CDR3 DNA: TGTGCCAGCAGCTTTTCCGGGACGGGAAACTACAATGAGCAGTTCTTC. The full variable domain, in which reference TRBV7-9 and TRBJ2-1 provide the parts outside the CDR3, is DTGVSQNPRHKITKRGQNVTFRCDPISEHNRLYWYRQTLGQGPEFLTYFQNEAQLEKSRLLSDRFSAERPKGSFSTLEIQRTEQGDSAMYLCASSFSGTGNYNEQFFGPGTRLTVL.

V and J are TRBV27 and TRBJ1-2; a possible D gene is TRBD1 (6 bases). The ends were cut back, 5 bases at V and 7 bases at J, with 14 bases in the middle. Germline V gene data show CDR1 as MNHEY and CDR2 as SMNVEV (reference sequence). CDR3 length: 13 amino acids. In DNA, the CDR3 is TGTGCCAGCAGTAAGAAATGGGGGCTTGGCTACACCTTC. Translating gives CASSKKWGLGYTF.

Here the CDR3 reads CASSEHGLREKLFF. CDR3 nucleotides: TGTGCCAGCAGCGAACACGGACTGCGGGAAAAACTGTTTTTT. This chain joins TRBV7-2 and TRBJ1-4, with unresolved D. The germline gives CDR1 SGHTA, CDR2 FQGNSA. The CDR3 is 14 amino acids. Trimming left V 5 bases short and J 8 bases short, with 15 bases between.

In its sample, this clonotype was seen a few times. The rearrangement joins TRBV29-1 to TRBJ2-7; perhaps TRBD2 as D (5 bases). Deletions cut 7 bases from V and 4 bases from J, with 17 bases between. Germline values: CDR1 SQVTM, CDR2 ANQGSEA. The CDR3 runs to 13 residues. The CDR3 region has the DNA TGCAGCGCTACGGGATCCCTTCTGTACGAGCAGTACTTC. This translates into CSATGSLLYEQYF.

A few counts support this clonotype. The chain links TRBV5-1 to TRBJ1-2, with D tentatively TRBD1 (5 bases). CDR1 is SGHRS, CDR2 YFSETQ, per germline. The CDR3 extends over 16 amino acids. Trimming pared 5 bases from V and 4 bases from J, leaving 21 bases between. This CDR3 is CASRLWRGATIYGYTF. As DNA, the CDR3 is TGCGCCAGCAGATTGTGGAGAGGGGCAACTATCTATGGCTACACCTTC. The full variable domain, completed using reference TRBV5-1 and TRBJ1-2, is KAGVTQTPRYLIKTRGQQVTLSCSPISGHRSVSWYQQTPGQGLQFLFEYFSETQRNKGNFPGRFSGRQFSNSRSEMNVSTLELGDSALYLCASRLWRGATIYGYTFGSGTRLTVV.

CDR3 sequence reads: CASSQESDRHNEKLFF. CDR3 nucleotide sequence: TGCGCCAGCAGCCAAGAGTCAGACAGGCATAATGAAAAACTGTTTTTT. This chain connects TRBV4-3 to TRBJ1-4; TRBD1 might be the D (6 bases). CDR1 is LGHNA and CDR2 is YSLEER in the germline V gene. The CDR3 has 16 residues. Trimming took 0 bases from V and 4 from J, leaving 12 bases between them.

This chain's CDR3 is CASSTPLAGGKFF. DNA for the CDR3: TGTGCCAGCAGCACCCCACTAGCGGGGGGGAAGTTCTTC. The chain links TRBV7-9 to TRBJ2-1; TRBD2 matches at 13 bases. Germline V CDR1 and CDR2: SEHNR, FQNEAQ (reference sequence). The V and J ends lost 5 bases and 14 bases, in that order; junction bases with no gene match: 6. This CDR3 has 13 amino acids.

The chain carries TRBV11-2 and TRBJ1-4; D gene unclear. The CDR3 runs to 16 residues. Trimming took 5 bases from V and 4 from J, leaving 17 bases between them. Germline V CDR1 and CDR2: SGHAT, FQNNGV. The CDR3 sequence is CASSEVPGGSNEKLFF. Written as DNA, the CDR3 is TGTGCCAGCAGCGAAGTCCCAGGTGGGAGTAATGAAAAACTGTTTTTT.

In this sample, this clonotype turned up many times. The rearrangement links TRBV5-1 to TRBJ1-4; no clear D. Between the trimmed V and J ends, which lost 5 bases and 8 bases, there was a span of 10 bases. Germline CDR1 SGHRS, CDR2 YFSETQ. This CDR3 has 12 residues. The CDR3 protein is CASRPDGEKLFF. CDR3 sequence (DNA): TGCGCCAGCAGACCGGATGGGGAAAAACTGTTTTTT.

The table lists this clonotype with many counts. The rearrangement joins TRBV3-1 to TRBJ2-2, with D possibly matching TRBD1 (6 bases). Germline V gives CDR1 LGHDT, CDR2 YNNKEL (reference sequence). The CDR3 runs to 16 residues. V was shortened by 7 bases and J by 5 bases, with 20 bases between the two germline ends. Written as DNA, the CDR3 is TGTGCCAGCACCCCTAGTCAGACGAGGGGGACCGGGGAGCTGTTTTTT. It is translated as CASTPSQTRGTGELFF.

The genes are TRBV6-4 and TRBJ1-1; D possibly corresponds to TRBD1 (5 bases). The V gene lost 5 bases and the J gene lost 11 bases, with 18 bases spanning the gap. The CDR3 loop spans 13 amino acids. Germline CDR1 reads MRHNA; CDR2 reads SNTAGT. The CDR3 reads CASSLYLGRVAFF. CDR3 DNA sequence: TGTGCCAGCAGTCTTTACCTGGGCAGGGTGGCTTTCTTT.

This clonotype showed up many times. The chain employs TRBV29-1 and TRBJ2-7; D call uncertain. Germline loops: CDR1 SQVTM, CDR2 ANQGSEA. V lost 4 bases to trimming and J lost 4 bases, with 14 bases between them. The CDR3 has 13 amino acids. The CDR3 DNA reads as TGCAGCGTTGTAGGTGAGAACGGGTACGAGCAGTACTTC. Translating gives CSVVGENGYEQYF.

The chain joins TRBV27 to TRBJ2-3; TRBD2 might be the D (7 bases). The CDR3 is made up of 14 amino acids. The ends were cut back, 3 bases at V and 6 bases at J, with 13 bases in the middle. The germline CDR1 and CDR2 sequences are MNHEY and SMNVEV (reference sequence). This CDR3 is CASSLRGLRDTQYF. In DNA form, the CDR3 reads TGTGCCAGCAGTTTGCGGGGGCTCCGGGATACGCAGTATTTT.

The genes are TRBV18 and TRBJ2-1; 7 bases are a match to TRBD1. This CDR3 is 15 amino acids long. Unmatched junction bases numbered 8, after V lost 3 bases and J lost 6 bases. Germline values: CDR1 KGHSH, CDR2 LQKENI. CDR3 protein: CASSPRQGLINEQFF. The CDR3, as DNA: TGTGCCAGCTCACCGCGACAGGGTTTAATCAATGAGCAGTTCTTC.

The CDR3 sequence is CSVEEGLNTGELFF. The CDR3 DNA reads as TGCAGCGTTGAAGAGGGGTTGAACACCGGGGAGCTGTTTTTT. The chain is built from TRBV29-1 and TRBJ2-2, with no clear D. This CDR3 has 14 amino acids. V shed 0 bases and J shed 1 base, with 6 bases lying between them. Per germline, CDR1 SQVTM and CDR2 ANQGSEA.

This clonotype was counted between two and nine times. The chain is built from TRBV12-3 or TRBV12-4 and TRBJ1-2; no definite D call. CDR3 length: 12 residues. V gave up 6 bases and J gave up 5 bases, with 10 bases separating them. The CDR3 here is CASRGWLYGYTF. Here the CDR3 DNA reads TGTGCCAGCAGAGGGTGGCTTTATGGCTACACCTTC.

The chain joins TRBV20-1 to TRBJ1-2; tentatively, D is TRBD1 (6 bases). V was pared by 6 bases and J by 12 bases, with 26 bases between. This CDR3 comprises 14 residues. Germline CDR1 DFQATT, CDR2 SNEGSKA (reference sequence). This chain's CDR3 is CSALVGRGDYSNTF. The CDR3, as DNA: TGCAGTGCCCTGGTTGGCAGGGGAGACTATAGCAACACCTTC.

This clonotype occurred once. The chain joins TRBV7-2 to TRBJ2-4, with D possibly being TRBD1 (5 bases). The CDR3 is 13 residues long. Trimming stripped 1 base from V and 13 bases from J, with 14 bases between. Germline CDR1 and CDR2: SGHTA and FQGNSA. CDR3 sequence (DNA): TGTGCCAGCAGCTTAGGGAAAGGACATTTCCAGTACTTC. It codes for CASSLGKGHFQYF.

This clonotype has just a few counts. The V and J genes are TRBV29-1 and TRBJ2-7, with D perhaps TRBD1 (6 bases). The length of the CDR3 is 13 residues. Trimming removed 3 bases at V and 6 bases at J, with 15 bases between. The germline gives CDR1 SQVTM, CDR2 ANQGSEA. CDR3 protein: CSVDGQGGIEQYF. The CDR3 nucleotides are TGCAGCGTTGACGGGCAAGGGGGAATCGAGCAGTACTTC.

V and J are TRBV3-1 and TRBJ1-6, with 8 bases identical to TRBD1. CDR1 is LGHDT and CDR2 is YNNKEL in the germline V gene (reference sequence). Trimming removed 3 bases from V and 5 bases from J; junction bases left unmatched: 6. This CDR3 has 16 residues. The CDR3: CASSQRGQADNSPLHF. The CDR3 region has the DNA TGTGCCAGCAGCCAGAGGGGACAGGCGGATAATTCACCCCTCCACTTT.

The genes are TRBV6-6 and TRBJ2-1; D is uncertain. The closer fit of TRBJ2-7 to the DNA end suggests the J call may be wrong. Germline V gives CDR1 MNHNY, CDR2 SVGAGI (reference sequence). The CDR3 has 14 residues. CDR3 amino acids: CASTRAFLLDEQYF. The CDR3 nucleotides are TGTGCCAGCACCCGGGCCTTTCTTTTGGATGAGCAGTACTTC.

The rearrangement joins TRBV20-1 to TRBJ2-1, with D possibly being TRBD2 (5 bases). Looked up from germline, CDR1 is DFQATT and CDR2 is SNEGSKA (reference sequence). The CDR3 loop spans 15 amino acids. V was clipped by 3 bases and J by 4 bases, with 16 bases between them. The CDR3 nucleotides are TGCAGTGCTAGCGAACGGGGATCACCTTACAATGAGCAGTTCTTC. Amino acids: CSASERGSPYNEQFF.

The V and J genes are TRBV5-8 and TRBJ2-1; a possible D gene is TRBD2 (5 bases). V dropped 0 bases and J dropped 12 bases, with 10 bases sitting between them. Germline values: CDR1 SGHTS, CDR2 YDEGEE. This CDR3 has 12 residues. The CDR3 nucleotides read TGTGCCAGCAGCTTGGCGGGGTGGGGGCAGTTCTTC. Translation gives CASSLAGWGQFF.

This sequence joins TRBV7-2 and TRBJ2-3; D is perhaps TRBD1 or TRBD2 (5 bases each). Germline V CDR1 and CDR2: SGHTA, FQGNSA. The CDR3 is made up of 15 amino acids. V was clipped by 2 bases and J by 3 bases, with 12 bases between them. CDR3 amino acids: CASSLSVGVTDTQYF. CDR3 in DNA: TGTGCCAGCAGCTTATCTGTGGGGGTGACAGATACGCAGTATTTT.

This clonotype appeared a few times. The chain recombines TRBV20-1 with TRBJ2-3; D remains ambiguous. The V end lost 5 bases, the J end lost 0 bases, and 12 bases lay between the germline ends. The CDR3 runs 14 residues. Germline V gene sequence: CDR1 DFQATT, CDR2 SNEGSKA (reference sequence). CDR3: CSAGVAFSTDTQYF. CDR3 nucleotides: TGCAGTGCTGGGGTCGCGTTCAGCACAGATACGCAGTATTTT.

V and J are TRBV5-1 and TRBJ2-1; 9 nucleotides line up with TRBD2. The last part of the DNA fits TRBJ2-7 better; the J call may be wrong. The germline V gene has CDR1 SGHRS and CDR2 YFSETQ. The CDR3 spans 16 residues. The CDR3 reads CASSLVATSGTSEQYF. CDR3 sequence (DNA): TGCGCCAGCAGCTTGGTTGCGACTAGCGGAACCAGTGAGCAGTACTTC.

This clonotype was recorded a few times. This chain connects TRBV11-2 to TRBJ2-1; a weak D match, TRBD2 (5 bases). CDR1 is SGHAT, CDR2 FQNNGV, per germline. This CDR3 has 14 amino acids. Trimming took 0 bases from V and 9 from J, leaving 12 bases between them. CDR3 DNA sequence: TGTGCCAGCAGCTTAGAACTAGTAGGTAGTGAGCAGTTCTTC. Encoded protein: CASSLELVGSEQFF.